The entry below describes one T cell receptor (beta chain). The entry originates in a study of control samples from healthy donors and cancer patients. Here immunoSEQ multiplex PCR was the method, and the copy in TCRdb shows in-frame clones only, minus some. In the table there are about 200,000 clones, about 89% of which are singletons. Germline values: CDR1 MNHNY, CDR2 SVGAGI (reference sequence). CDR3 length: 14 residues. Trimming removed 5 bases from V and 3 bases from J; junction bases left unmatched: 2. This chain joins TRBV6-6 and TRBJ1-5; 9 positions match TRBD1. The receptor was derived from a man aged 25 to 45 in good health. The source material was blood. The CDR3 DNA reads as TGTGCCAGCAGTAGGACAGGGGACAATCAGCCCCAGCATTTT. The encoded protein is CASSRTGDNQPQHF.